These T cell receptor beta chains were read from a single sample in a study of control samples from healthy donors and cancer patients. Repertoires were generated with immunoSEQ multiplex PCR, while TCRdb's copy carries only in-frame clones and drops some. The table has 130,000 to 150,000 clones, around 92% seen once. The specimen was blood. These receptors originate from a man between 25 and 39 years old in good health. The CDR3 runs from the conserved cysteine through the conserved F or W. The order of the fields is clone size, J gene, V gene, D gene, CDR3 protein, CDR3 DNA. A D gene is named only where the DNA matches it firmly. Some rows have no size entry. The others give once, few or many, or a class for an expanded clone.

size: .
J: TRBJ1-1
V: TRBV12-3/TRBV12-4
D: .
CDR3: CASSSPGTEAFF
DNA: TGTGCCAGCAGTTCCCCAGGGACAGAAGCTTTCTTT

size: .
J: TRBJ1-2
V: TRBV2
D: .
CDR3: CATTRARVANYGYTF
DNA: TGTGCCACTACAAGGGCCCGGGTAGCTAACTATGGCTACACCTTC

size: once
J: TRBJ2-1
V: TRBV27
D: TRBD2
CDR3: CASSPYTGLAGQINEQFF
DNA: TGTGCCAGCAGTCCATACACGGGACTAGCGGGGCAAATCAATGAGCAGTTCTTC

size: .
J: TRBJ2-1
V: TRBV9
D: .
CDR3: CASSPQVGGRGEQFF
DNA: TGTGCCAGCAGCCCCCAGGTGGGGGGGAGGGGGGAGCAGTTCTTC

size: .
J: TRBJ1-5
V: TRBV24-1
D: .
CDR3: CATSDRGPQHF
DNA: TGTGCCACCAGTGATAGGGGGCCCCAGCATTTT

size: .
J: TRBJ1-1
V: TRBV20-1
D: .
CDR3: CSASSLTGEAFF
DNA: TGCAGTGCTAGTTCGCTTACGGGGGAGGCTTTCTTT

size: .
J: TRBJ2-1
V: TRBV28
D: .
CDR3: CASCFRGVETYNEQFF
DNA: TGTGCCAGCTGTTTTAGGGGGGTAGAAACCTACAATGAGCAGTTCTTC

size: .
J: TRBJ2-7
V: TRBV24-1
D: .
CDR3: CATSDPRFSYEQYF
DNA: TGTGCCACCAGTGATCCCAGATTCTCCTACGAGCAGTACTTC

size: .
J: TRBJ2-1
V: TRBV5-1
D: TRBD2
CDR3: CASSVPTSGVDNEQFF
DNA: TGCGCCAGCAGCGTACCAACTAGCGGGGTAGACAATGAGCAGTTCTTC

size: .
J: TRBJ1-1
V: TRBV7-3
D: .
CDR3: CASSSGGNTEAFF
DNA: TGTGCCAGCAGCTCTGGGGGGAACACTGAAGCTTTCTTT

size: .
J: TRBJ2-5
V: TRBV28
D: .
CDR3: CASSYSYSDPDQETQYF
DNA: TGTGCCAGCAGTTATTCCTATTCCGATCCAGACCAAGAGACCCAGTACTTC

size: .
J: TRBJ2-3
V: TRBV19
D: .
CDR3: CASSTVGTDTQYF
DNA: TGTGCCAGTAGTACCGTGGGCACAGATACGCAGTATTTT

size: .
J: TRBJ2-7
V: TRBV10-1
D: .
CDR3: CASRRDSSYEQYF
DNA: TGCGCCAGCAGAAGGGATTCTTCCTACGAGCAGTACTTC

size: .
J: TRBJ2-3
V: TRBV6-5
D: .
CDR3: CASTTAGANTQYF
DNA: TGTGCCAGCACCACGGCGGGCGCGAATACGCAGTATTTT

size: .
J: TRBJ1-2
V: TRBV27
D: .
CDR3: CASRDLRGYTF
DNA: TGTGCCAGCAGGGACCTTCGTGGCTACACCTTC

size: .
J: TRBJ1-2
V: TRBV29-1
D: .
CDR3: CSVEPRRGFNYGYTF
DNA: TGCAGCGTTGAACCCCGAAGGGGCTTCAACTATGGCTACACCTTC

size: .
J: TRBJ2-4
V: TRBV5-6
D: .
CDR3: CASSLLGSLENIQYF
DNA: TGTGCCAGCAGCTTATTGGGAAGTTTAGAAAACATTCAGTACTTC

size: .
J: TRBJ1-2
V: TRBV19
D: TRBD1
CDR3: CASSIGAGGFGYTF
DNA: TGTGCCAGTAGTATTGGGGCAGGGGGCTTTGGCTACACCTTC

size: .
J: TRBJ2-7
V: TRBV6-6
D: TRBD1
CDR3: CATKGGRAYEQYF
DNA: TGTGCCACCAAAGGGGGCAGGGCCTACGAGCAGTACTTC

size: .
J: TRBJ1-5
V: TRBV7-9
D: .
CDR3: CASSLEGPNQPQHF
DNA: TGTGCCAGCAGCTTAGAAGGGCCCAATCAGCCCCAGCATTTT

size: .
J: TRBJ2-1
V: TRBV11-2
D: TRBD2
CDR3: CASSWRGGHNEQFF
DNA: TGTGCCAGCAGCTGGCGGGGGGGCCACAATGAGCAGTTCTTC

size: few
J: TRBJ2-6
V: TRBV2
D: TRBD1
CDR3: CASSAGTGGWVGANVLTF
DNA: TGTGCCAGCAGTGCCGGGACAGGGGGATGGGTTGGGGCCAACGTCCTGACTTTC

size: .
J: TRBJ1-2
V: TRBV18
D: TRBD1
CDR3: CASSPGQGGYGYTF
DNA: TGTGCCAGCTCACCTGGACAGGGAGGCTATGGCTACACCTTC

size: once
J: TRBJ1-1
V: TRBV6-5
D: .
CDR3: CASESLNTEAFF
DNA: TGTGCCAGCGAATCTCTGAACACTGAAGCTTTCTTT

size: .
J: TRBJ2-3
V: TRBV5-1
D: TRBD1
CDR3: CASSEGAGQGADTQYF
DNA: TGCGCCAGCAGCGAAGGGGCAGGACAGGGAGCAGATACGCAGTATTTT

size: .
J: TRBJ1-5
V: TRBV19
D: .
CDR3: CASSIKAGVTYSNQPQHF
DNA: TGTGCCAGTAGTATAAAGGCAGGGGTTACTTATAGCAATCAGCCCCAGCATTTT

size: once
J: TRBJ1-1
V: TRBV6-2/TRBV6-3
D: TRBD1
CDR3: CASSFRGLTEAFF
DNA: TGTGCCAGCAGTTTCAGGGGGCTCACTGAAGCTTTCTTT

size: .
J: TRBJ1-2
V: TRBV28
D: TRBD1
CDR3: CASSPGQYGYTF
DNA: TGTGCCAGCAGTCCGGGACAGTATGGCTACACCTTC

size: .
J: TRBJ2-7
V: TRBV6-5
D: TRBD1
CDR3: CASRTGYYEQYF
DNA: TGTGCCAGCAGGACAGGGTACTACGAGCAGTACTTC

size: .
J: TRBJ1-2
V: TRBV12-3/TRBV12-4
D: .
CDR3: CASSLLREGGYTF
DNA: TGTGCCAGCAGTTTGCTTCGGGAAGGAGGCTACACCTTC

size: once
J: TRBJ1-1
V: TRBV19
D: .
CDR3: CASSPAVGGTEAFF
DNA: TGTGCCAGTAGTCCAGCGGTCGGGGGGACTGAAGCTTTCTTT

size: .
J: TRBJ2-3
V: TRBV4-1
D: .
CDR3: CASSGPPDGTDTQYF
DNA: TGCGCCAGCAGTGGGCCTCCCGACGGTACAGATACGCAGTATTTT

size: .
J: TRBJ2-7
V: TRBV9
D: TRBD2
CDR3: CASSVGTSGLADEQYF
DNA: TGTGCCAGCAGCGTAGGGACTAGCGGGTTGGCCGATGAGCAGTACTTC

size: .
J: TRBJ1-1
V: TRBV24-1
D: .
CDR3: CATTEGGGKTEAFF
DNA: TGTGCCACCACCGAGGGAGGGGGAAAGACTGAAGCTTTCTTT

size: .
J: TRBJ2-2
V: TRBV7-3
D: TRBD2
CDR3: CASSSPLAGGRGTGELFF
DNA: TGTGCCAGCAGCTCCCCGCTAGCGGGGGGGCGGGGCACCGGGGAGCTGTTTTTT

size: .
J: TRBJ1-1
V: TRBV28
D: .
CDR3: CATTLQPGVMNTEAFF
DNA: TGTGCCACCACGCTTCAACCAGGGGTGATGAACACTGAAGCTTTCTTT

size: .
J: TRBJ1-2
V: TRBV6-5
D: .
CDR3: CASRRVRGYGYTF
DNA: TGTGCCAGCAGGAGGGTCAGGGGCTATGGCTACACCTTC